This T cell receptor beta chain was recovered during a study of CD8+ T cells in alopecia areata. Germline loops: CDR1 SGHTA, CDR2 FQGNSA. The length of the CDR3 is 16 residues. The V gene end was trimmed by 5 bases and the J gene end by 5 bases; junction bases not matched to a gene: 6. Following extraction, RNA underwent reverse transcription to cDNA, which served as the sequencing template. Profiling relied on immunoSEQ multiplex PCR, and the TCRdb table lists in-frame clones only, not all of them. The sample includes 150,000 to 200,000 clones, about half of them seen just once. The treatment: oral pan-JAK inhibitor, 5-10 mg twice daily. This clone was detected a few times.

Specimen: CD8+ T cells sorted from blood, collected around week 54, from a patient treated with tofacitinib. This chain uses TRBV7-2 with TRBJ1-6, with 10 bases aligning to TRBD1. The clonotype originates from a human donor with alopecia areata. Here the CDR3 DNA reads TGTGCCAGCAGCGTGACAGGGGGCGTCAATAATTCACCCCTCCACTTT. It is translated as CASSVTGGVNNSPLHF.